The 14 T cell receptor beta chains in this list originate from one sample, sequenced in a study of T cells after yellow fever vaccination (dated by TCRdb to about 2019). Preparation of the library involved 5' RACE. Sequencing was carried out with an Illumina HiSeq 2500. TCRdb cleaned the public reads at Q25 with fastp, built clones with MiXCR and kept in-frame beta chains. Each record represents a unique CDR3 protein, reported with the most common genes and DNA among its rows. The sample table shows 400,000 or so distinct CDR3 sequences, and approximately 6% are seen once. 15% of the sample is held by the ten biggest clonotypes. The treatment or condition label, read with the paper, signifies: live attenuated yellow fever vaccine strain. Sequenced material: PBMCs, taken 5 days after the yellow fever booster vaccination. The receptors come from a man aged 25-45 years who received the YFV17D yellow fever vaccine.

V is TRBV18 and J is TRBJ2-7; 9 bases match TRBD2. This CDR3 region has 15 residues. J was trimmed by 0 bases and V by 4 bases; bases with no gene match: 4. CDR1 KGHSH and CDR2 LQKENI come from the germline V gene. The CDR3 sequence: CASSQTAGGSYEQYF. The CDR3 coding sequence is TGTGCCAGCTCACAGACAGCGGGAGGCTCCTACGAGCAGTACTTC.

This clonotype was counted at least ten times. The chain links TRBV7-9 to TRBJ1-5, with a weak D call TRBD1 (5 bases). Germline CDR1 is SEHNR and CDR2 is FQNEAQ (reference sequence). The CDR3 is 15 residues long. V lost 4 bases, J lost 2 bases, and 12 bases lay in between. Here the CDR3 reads CASSSDIGGNQPQHF. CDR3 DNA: TGTGCCAGCAGCTCGGACATAGGTGGCAATCAGCCCCAGCATTTT.

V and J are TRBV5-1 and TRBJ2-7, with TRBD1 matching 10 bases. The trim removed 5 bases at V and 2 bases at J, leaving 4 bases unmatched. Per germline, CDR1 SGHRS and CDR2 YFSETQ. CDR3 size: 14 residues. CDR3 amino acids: CASSVGTGAYEQYF. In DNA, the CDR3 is TGCGCCAGCAGTGTCGGGACAGGGGCCTACGAGCAGTACTTC.

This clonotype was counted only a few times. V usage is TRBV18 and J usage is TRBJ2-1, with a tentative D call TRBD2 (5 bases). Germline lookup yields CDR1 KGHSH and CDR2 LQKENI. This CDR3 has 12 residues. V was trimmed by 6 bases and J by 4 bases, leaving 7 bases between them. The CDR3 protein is CASSGGYNEQFF. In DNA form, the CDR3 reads TGTGCCAGCTCTGGAGGTTACAATGAGCAGTTCTTC.

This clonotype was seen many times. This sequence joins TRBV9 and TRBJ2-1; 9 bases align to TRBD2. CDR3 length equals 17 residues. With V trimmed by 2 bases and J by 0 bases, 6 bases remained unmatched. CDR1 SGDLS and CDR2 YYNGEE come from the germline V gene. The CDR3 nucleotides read TGTGCCAGCAGCGTGGGGGATAGCGGGAGCTCCTACAATGAGCAGTTCTTC. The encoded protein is CASSVGDSGSSYNEQFF.

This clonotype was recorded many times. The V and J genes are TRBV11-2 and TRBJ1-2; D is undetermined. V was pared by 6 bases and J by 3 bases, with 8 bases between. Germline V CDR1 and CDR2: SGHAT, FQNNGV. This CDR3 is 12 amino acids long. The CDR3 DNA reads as TGTGCCAGCAGTCCACTAGACTATGGCTACACCTTC. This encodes CASSPLDYGYTF.

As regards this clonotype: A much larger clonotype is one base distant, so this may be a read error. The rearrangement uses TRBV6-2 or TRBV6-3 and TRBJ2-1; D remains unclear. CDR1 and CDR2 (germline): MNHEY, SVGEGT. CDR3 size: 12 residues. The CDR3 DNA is TGTGCCAGCAGTTACTGGCGCAATGACCAGTTCTTC. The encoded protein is CASSYWRNDQFF.

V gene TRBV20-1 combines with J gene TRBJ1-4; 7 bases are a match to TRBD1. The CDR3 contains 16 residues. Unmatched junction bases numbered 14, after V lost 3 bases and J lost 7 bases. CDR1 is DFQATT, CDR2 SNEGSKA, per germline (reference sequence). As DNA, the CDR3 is TGCAGTGCTAGGAGGACAGGCGGAAGAGGAACTGAAAAACTGTTTTTT. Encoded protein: CSARRTGGRGTEKLFF.

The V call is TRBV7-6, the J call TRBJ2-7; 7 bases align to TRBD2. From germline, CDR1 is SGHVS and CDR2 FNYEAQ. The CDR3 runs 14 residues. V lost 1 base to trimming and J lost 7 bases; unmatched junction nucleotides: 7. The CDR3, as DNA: TGTGCCAGCAGCTTAGGTGGCGGGAGTGAAGAGCAGTACTTC. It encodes CASSLGGGSEEQYF.

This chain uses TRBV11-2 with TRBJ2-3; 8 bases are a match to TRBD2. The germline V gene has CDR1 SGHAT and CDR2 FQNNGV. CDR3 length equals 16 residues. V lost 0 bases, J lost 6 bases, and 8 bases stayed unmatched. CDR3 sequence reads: CASSLDLTSEWDTQYF. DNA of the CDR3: TGTGCCAGCAGCTTAGATCTGACTAGCGAGTGGGATACGCAGTATTTT.

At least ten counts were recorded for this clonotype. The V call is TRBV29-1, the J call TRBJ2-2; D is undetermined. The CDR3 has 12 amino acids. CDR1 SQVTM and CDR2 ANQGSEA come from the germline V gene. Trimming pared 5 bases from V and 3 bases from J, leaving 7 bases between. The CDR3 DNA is TGCAGCGTTCTCTACCACACCGGGGAGCTGTTTTTT. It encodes CSVLYHTGELFF.

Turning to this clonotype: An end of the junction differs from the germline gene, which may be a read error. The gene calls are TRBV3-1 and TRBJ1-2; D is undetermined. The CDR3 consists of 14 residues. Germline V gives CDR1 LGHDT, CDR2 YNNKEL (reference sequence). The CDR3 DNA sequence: TGTGCCAGCAGTCCTGACGGAGCTAACTTTGGCTACACCTTC. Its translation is CASSPDGANFGYTF.

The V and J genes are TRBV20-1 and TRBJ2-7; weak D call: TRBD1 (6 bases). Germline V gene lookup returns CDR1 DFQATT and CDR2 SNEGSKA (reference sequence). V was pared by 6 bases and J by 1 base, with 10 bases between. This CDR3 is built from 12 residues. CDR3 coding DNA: TGCAGTGCAACTGGACAGTCCTACGAGCAGTACTTC. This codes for CSATGQSYEQYF.

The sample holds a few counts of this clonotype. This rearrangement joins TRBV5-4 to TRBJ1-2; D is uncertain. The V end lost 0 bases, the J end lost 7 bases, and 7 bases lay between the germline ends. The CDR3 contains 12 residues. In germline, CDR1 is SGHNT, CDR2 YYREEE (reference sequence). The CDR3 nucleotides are TGTGCCAGCAGCTTGGACAGTTCTGGCTACACCTTC. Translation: CASSLDSSGYTF.